Below are 21 T cell receptor beta chains sequenced from a single sample in a study of neurological immune-mediated disorders. Noted time point: longitudinal time-point 2. TCRdb ran MiXCR on the 5' RACE reads and lists one entry per CDR3 protein. The table includes under 40,000 distinct CDR3 sequences, 13% detected once. Sequenced sample: PBMCs. These receptors all stem from a woman aged 40 to 55 in good health.

This clonotype is labeled as medium-sized (0.01 to 0.1%). The chain links TRBV10-2 to TRBJ2-4; TRBD2 matches at 12 bases. Germline V CDR1 and CDR2: WSHSY, SAAADI. The CDR3 covers 18 residues. The J segment lost 6 bases and the V segment lost 3 bases, leaving 12 bases of the junction unmatched. As DNA, the CDR3 is TGCGCCAGCAGTGAACGACTAGCGGGAGATACTAGGGGAAACATTCAGTACTTC. Translating it yields CASSERLAGDTRGNIQYF.

At least ten counts were recorded for this clonotype. The chain employs TRBV6-6 and TRBJ2-3, with TRBD2 matching over 13 bases. Trimming cost V 4 bases and J 3 bases; bases outside gene matches: 4. This CDR3 region has 16 residues. In germline, CDR1 is MNHNY, CDR2 SVGAGI (reference sequence). The CDR3 loop reads CASSFPTSGRTDTQYF. The CDR3 DNA reads as TGTGCCAGCAGTTTCCCGACTAGCGGGAGGACAGATACGCAGTATTTT.

At least ten counts were recorded for this clonotype. The chain links TRBV5-1 to TRBJ2-3, with TRBD1 matching over 9 bases. With 6 bases clipped from V and 2 bases from J, the junction kept 7 bases outside the gene matches. Germline V CDR1 and CDR2: SGHRS, YFSETQ. CDR3 length: 15 amino acids. The CDR3 region is CASTEGTGNTDTQYF. The CDR3 bases are TGCGCCAGCACCGAAGGGACAGGGAACACAGATACGCAGTATTTT.

At least ten counts were recorded for this clonotype. The chain employs TRBV12-3 or TRBV12-4 and TRBJ1-5, with 8 nucleotides matching TRBD1. CDR3 length: 19 amino acids. J gave up 5 bases and V 1 base, and 16 bases lay outside the gene matches. CDR3 sequence: CASSLESGLGGQEDQPQHF. The CDR3 DNA follows: TGTGCCAGCAGTTTAGAATCCGGTCTGGGGGGACAGGAGGATCAGCCCCAGCATTTT.

The chain carries TRBV7-9 and TRBJ2-5; 9 positions match TRBD1. V lost 1 base and J lost 1; bases outside the gene matches: 7. CDR1 and CDR2 (germline): SEHNR, FQNEAQ (reference sequence). This CDR3 is 17 amino acids long. DNA of the CDR3: TGTGCCAGCAGCTTAGTTACGGGACAGGGACCCCAAGAGACCCAGTACTTC. It is translated as CASSLVTGQGPQETQYF.

This clonotype was seen many times. The chain links TRBV20-1 to TRBJ2-5, with D maybe TRBD2 (6 bases). CDR3 length: 14 amino acids. Germline V gene lookup returns CDR1 DFQATT and CDR2 SNEGSKA (reference sequence). The ends were cut back, 6 bases at V and 6 bases at J, with 20 bases in the middle. Here the CDR3 reads CSAPGGLGKKTQYF. The CDR3 nucleotides read TGCAGTGCCCCTGGGGGACTGGGCAAGAAGACCCAGTACTTC.

This clonotype is categorized as medium-sized. The CDR3 spells CASSPGEETQYF. The CDR3 DNA is TGCGCCAGCAGTCCGGGTGAGGAGACCCAGTACTTC. J is TRBJ2-5 and V is TRBV5-1; D unresolved. Trimming removed 5 bases at V and 5 bases at J, with 10 bases between. Germline loops: CDR1 SGHRS, CDR2 YFSETQ. The CDR3 has 12 amino acids.

The sample holds many counts of this clonotype. The CDR3 nucleotides read TGTGCCAGCAGTTACTCGAGGGAGCAGTACTTC. Encoded protein: CASSYSREQYF. The chain combines TRBV6-2 or TRBV6-3 with TRBJ2-7, with D uncertain. This CDR3 is built from 11 residues. The germline CDR1 and CDR2 sequences are MNHEY and SVGEGT. V gave up 0 bases and J gave up 7 bases, with 4 bases separating them.

In its sample, this clonotype was seen a few times. The chain combines TRBV4-2 with TRBJ2-1; 8 bases are shared with TRBD2. CDR3 length: 12 amino acids. From germline, CDR1 is LGHNA and CDR2 YNFKEQ. V dropped 4 bases and J dropped 10; count of bases not matched to a gene: 3. CDR3 DNA: TGTGCCAGCAGCCGATCTAGCGGGGAGCAGTTCTTC. Its protein product is CASSRSSGEQFF.

This clonotype has at least ten counts. CDR3 nucleotides: TGTGCCAGCACCGGCTCTGGGGCCAACGTCCTGACTTTC. Translation: CASTGSGANVLTF. V usage is TRBV25-1 and J usage is TRBJ2-6; D unclear. The V and J ends lost 7 bases and 0 bases respectively, with 4 bases between them. Germline lookup yields CDR1 MGHDK and CDR2 SYGVNS. CDR3 length: 13 amino acids.

A note on this clonotype: One end of the junction is discordant with germline, which a read error may explain. The gene calls are TRBV7-2 and TRBJ1-3; possibly TRBD1 for D (5 bases). This CDR3 comprises 13 residues. Per the germline V gene, CDR1 is SGHTA and CDR2 is FQGNSA. The CDR3 sequence is CASSQDIGNTKYF. CDR3 bases: TGTGCCAGCAGCCAGGACATTGGAAACACCAAATATTTT.

This clonotype is medium-sized. V gene TRBV5-1 combines with J gene TRBJ1-1; D perhaps matches TRBD1 (5 bases). Per germline, CDR1 SGHRS and CDR2 YFSETQ. This CDR3 comprises 14 residues. The V end was cut by 3 bases, the J end by 1 base, with 10 bases between. CDR3 DNA: TGCGCCAGCAGCTCGGGACCGCCGAACACTGAAGCTTTCTTT. This sequence encodes CASSSGPPNTEAFF.

This clonotype was seen a few times. This rearrangement joins TRBV7-8 to TRBJ2-5, with 7 bases identical to TRBD2. Germline loops: CDR1 SGHVS, CDR2 FQNEAQ. V was pared by 5 bases and J by 5 bases, with 11 bases of the junction left unmatched. This CDR3 has 15 amino acids. The CDR3 loop reads CASSALLADLETQYF. In DNA form, the CDR3 reads TGTGCCAGCAGCGCCCTTCTAGCGGACCTGGAGACCCAGTACTTC.

This clonotype was recorded many times. The chain couples TRBV5-5 to TRBJ1-1; D is uncertain. Germline CDR1 SGHKS, CDR2 YYEKEE (reference sequence). The V and J ends lost 4 bases and 5 bases respectively, with 12 bases between them. This CDR3 has 13 amino acids. CDR3 protein: CASSANVLTEAFF. The CDR3 bases are TGTGCCAGCAGCGCAAATGTGCTTACTGAAGCTTTCTTT. Using reference TRBV5-5 and TRBJ1-1 for the parts outside the CDR3, the full variable domain is DAGVTQSPTHLIKTRGQQVTLRCSPISGHKSVSWYQQVLGQGPQFIFQYYEKEERGRGNFPDRFSARQFPNYSSELNVNALLLGDSALYLCASSANVLTEAFFGQGTRLTVV.

This clonotype occurred many times. The chain combines TRBV15 with TRBJ2-1; D possibly uses TRBD1 or TRBD2 (6 bases each). This CDR3 has 16 residues. V lost 2 bases and J lost 6, with 17 bases in between. In germline, CDR1 is LNHNV, CDR2 YYDKDF (reference sequence). CDR3 region: CATSRRPRGASNEQFF. The CDR3 DNA sequence: TGTGCCACCAGCAGAAGGCCAAGGGGGGCCAGCAATGAGCAGTTCTTC.

This clonotype was picked up many times. This sequence joins TRBV5-1 and TRBJ2-1; D may be TRBD1 (5 bases). The CDR3 has 16 residues. V was cut by 0 bases and J by 10 bases, with 20 bases left in between. Germline assignment: CDR1 SGHRS and CDR2 YFSETQ. The CDR3 bases are TGCGCCAGCAGCTTGGAGTGGGCAGGGTCCTCTGGGGAGCAGTTCTTC. This codes for CASSLEWAGSSGEQFF.

In its sample, this clonotype was seen many times. The chain couples TRBV15 to TRBJ1-3; D remains ambiguous. Germline CDR1 reads LNHNV; CDR2 reads YYDKDF (reference sequence). The V end was cut by 0 bases, the J end by 4 bases, with 4 bases between. The CDR3 contains 13 residues. The CDR3 loop reads CATSRDMGNTIYF. In DNA, the CDR3 is TGTGCCACCAGCAGAGACATGGGAAACACCATATATTTT.

This clonotype was seen at least ten times. The chain uses TRBV20-1 and TRBJ2-5, with 7 bases matching TRBD2. This CDR3 region has 12 residues. V shed 5 bases and J 2 bases; nucleotides not matched to a gene: 2. Germline V lookup: CDR1 DFQATT, CDR2 SNEGSKA (reference sequence). CDR3 in DNA: TGCAGTGCTCAGCGGGGTCAAGAGACCCAGTACTTC. It codes for CSAQRGQETQYF.

Ten or more counts support this clonotype. The chain employs TRBV12-3 or TRBV12-4 and TRBJ2-5, with 8 bases that match TRBD1. The J segment lost 5 bases and the V segment lost 5 bases, leaving 10 bases of the junction unmatched. The CDR3 contains 15 residues. CDR3 bases: TGTGCCAGCAGTCCGATGGACAGGGCCGGGGAGACCCAGTACTTC. It codes for CASSPMDRAGETQYF.

This clonotype occurred many times. The V and J genes are TRBV12-3 or TRBV12-4 and TRBJ1-1; no definite D call. The CDR3 covers 13 residues. V was pared by 6 bases and J by 1 base, with 9 bases between. The CDR3 spells CASSFSENTEAFF. Here the CDR3 DNA reads TGTGCCAGCAGCTTTTCAGAGAACACTGAAGCTTTCTTT.

This chain joins TRBV21-1 and TRBJ2-2; the D call TRBD2 from the table was never checked on the DNA. TRBV21-1 is termed a pseudogene. The CDR3 totals 18 residues. The CDR3 here is CASSISRASGSFGGELFF. The CDR3 coding sequence is TGTGCCAGCAGCATATCCCGGGCTAGCGGGAGTTTCGGCGGGGAGCTGTTTTTT.